Listed below are T cell receptor beta chains from one sample, sequenced in a study of T cells in Graves' hyperthyroidism and ophthalmopathy. In TCRdb, the multiplex PCR reads were re-called with MiXCR into one record per CDR3 protein. Seen here are 190,000 or so distinct CDR3 sequences, approximately 20% observed once, and the top ten hold 35% to 50%. Sequencing used blood. Receptor source: a man in his forties with Graves' hyperthyroidism. Both conserved end residues are part of each CDR3. D genes are given only for firm matches. Only part of the rows carry a size: once, few, many, or a class if the clone is expanded.

>TRBJ1-2|TRBV19|-|few
TGTGCCAGTAGTATAACGGGGAAGATAAACTATGGCTACACCTTC
CASSITGKINYGYTF
>TRBJ1-2|TRBV6-5|-|many
TGTGCCAGCAGTTACTCGGTGACCGACAACTATGGCTACACCTTC
CASSYSVTDNYGYTF
>TRBJ1-1|TRBV2|-|many
TGTGCCAGCAGTCGCATTGTTACTGAAGCTTTCTTT
CASSRIVTEAFF
>TRBJ1-5|TRBV18|-|many
TGTGCCAGCTCAGTAACAGATAGCAATCAGCCCCAGCATTTT
CASSVTDSNQPQHF
>TRBJ2-7|TRBV27|-|many
TGTGCCAGCAGAGAAAACAGGGCCTACGAGCAGTACTTC
CASRENRAYEQYF
>TRBJ1-2|TRBV5-8|-|-
TGTGCCAGCAGCCTCGCCCGGGGGAACTATGGCTACACCTTC
CASSLARGNYGYTF
>TRBJ2-1|TRBV29-1|TRBD2|few
TGCAGCGTTCCGGGGGGGTCTGAGCAGTTCTTC
CSVPGGSEQFF
>TRBJ2-3|TRBV28|-|many
TGTGCCAGCAGTTTCCAAAATACGCAGTATTTT
CASSFQNTQYF
>TRBJ1-5|TRBV6-2/TRBV6-3|-|many
TGTGCCAGCAGTTACCACAGGGAGAATCAGCCCCAGCATTTT
CASSYHRENQPQHF
>TRBJ1-5|TRBV6-1|-|many
TGTGCCAGCACCAACGGACAGACAAGCAATCAGCCCCAGCATTTT
CASTNGQTSNQPQHF
>TRBJ2-2|TRBV19|-|-
TGTGCCAGTACTCTCGTCGTACTTAAAAACACCGGGGAGCTGTTTTTT
CASTLVVLKNTGELFF
>TRBJ1-1|TRBV10-3|-|many
TGTGCCATCAGTGAATATACAGGGAGCACTGAAGCTTTCTTT
CAISEYTGSTEAFF
>TRBJ2-2|TRBV27|-|many
TGTGCCAGCAGTTTACAGGGGGGTTCACCCGGGGAGCTGTTTTTT
CASSLQGGSPGELFF